The sequence of this T cell receptor beta chain was determined in a study of shared T cell receptors in the human thymus. The CDR3 is 16 residues long. Germline V CDR1 and CDR2: SGHKS, YYEKEE (reference sequence). Trimming removed 2 bases from V and 9 bases from J; junction bases left unmatched: 6. TCRdb's copy holds only in-frame clones and misses some; the assay was immunoSEQ multiplex PCR. The table has more than 550,000 clones, roughly 85% seen once; the top ten hold over 0.008%. These data also featured in a second study, about human thymus T cells.

The chain recombines TRBV5-5 with TRBJ2-1, with TRBD2 matching 15 bases. Material: thymocytes. The sequence was collected from a girl in the first two years of life with a congenital heart defect. For the CDR3, the DNA is TGTGCCAGCAGCTTTCCGGGACTAGCGGGGGGCACTGAGCAGTTCTTC. It yields the protein CASSFPGLAGGTEQFF.